The 24 T cell receptor beta chains below all came from one sample that was sequenced in a study of shared clonotypes between healthy human individuals. TCRdb's table, derived via immunoSEQ multiplex PCR, lists solely in-frame clones and lacks some. The sample lists around 750,000 clones, approximately 79% occurring once. Source material: memory CD4+ T cells sorted from blood. The subset is: CD45RA-negative fraction. These receptors were collected from a woman in her 30s in good health.

In nucleotides, the CDR3 is TGTGCCAGCGGGGGACAGCCCTACGAGCAGTACTTC. Translated, it gives CASGGQPYEQYF. This sequence joins TRBV28 and TRBJ2-7, with 7 positions matching TRBD1. Germline CDR1 and CDR2: MDHEN and SYDVKM. The CDR3 contains 12 residues. J gave up 2 bases and V 8 bases, and 3 bases lay outside the gene matches.

The V call is TRBV4-1, the J call TRBJ1-1; 9 bases map to TRBD1. With V trimmed by 2 bases and J by 5 bases, 9 bases remained unmatched. There are 16 residues in the CDR3. In germline, CDR1 is MGHRA, CDR2 YSYEKL. CDR3 coding DNA: TGCGCCAGCAGCCAAAAAGCCGGGACAGGGCGGACTGAAGCTTTCTTT. Translation: CASSQKAGTGRTEAFF.

The chain couples TRBV6-5 to TRBJ2-1; TRBD1 matches at 11 bases. This CDR3 has 15 residues. CDR1 is MNHEY and CDR2 is SVGAGI in the germline V gene. Trimming cost V 0 bases and J 8 bases; bases outside gene matches: 3. CDR3 in amino acids: CASSYSWTGGDEQFF. CDR3 nucleotides: TGTGCCAGCAGTTACTCGTGGACAGGGGGCGATGAGCAGTTCTTC.

This clone was seen a few times. A much larger clone sits a single nucleotide away, making a read error possible. The sample holds other DNA sequences that translate to the same CDR3. The V and J genes are TRBV5-1 and TRBJ1-3, with D tentatively TRBD1 (6 bases). The CDR3 runs to 14 residues. V gave up 4 bases and J gave up 2 bases, with 10 bases separating them. Germline CDR1 and CDR2: SGHRS and YFSETQ. The CDR3 DNA reads TGCGCCAGCAGCCCGGGGACACCTGGAAACACCATATATTTT. Translated: CASSPGTPGNTIYF.

This clone has ten or more counts. The chain employs TRBV27 and TRBJ2-5; 11 nucleotides match TRBD2. V trimming: 6 bases; J trimming: 4 bases; junction bases outside the gene matches: 7. CDR1 and CDR2 (germline): MNHEY, SMNVEV (reference sequence). The CDR3 length is 15 residues. The CDR3 region is CASRLAGDSTETQYF. CDR3 in DNA: TGTGCCAGCAGACTAGCGGGAGATTCTACAGAGACCCAGTACTTC.

The V gene is TRBV20-1, the J gene TRBJ2-7, with D unresolved. The CDR3 has 11 residues. CDR1 and CDR2 from the germline V gene are DFQATT and SNEGSKA (reference sequence). The V end lost 6 bases, the J end lost 2 bases, and 8 bases lay between the germline ends. The DNA of the CDR3 is TGCAGTGCCCCAGGAACCTACGAGCAGTACTTC. Protein product: CSAPGTYEQYF.

The J gene is TRBJ2-7, the V gene TRBV6-1, with D maybe TRBD1 (5 bases). This CDR3 comprises 15 residues. V was pared by 4 bases and J by 3 bases, with 16 bases between. CDR1 is MNHNS and CDR2 is SASEGT in the germline V gene. CDR3 residues: CASSANKPGFYEQYF. CDR3 DNA: TGTGCCAGCAGTGCAAACAAGCCAGGGTTCTACGAGCAGTACTTC.

This clone was seen only once. This CDR3 is also generated by other DNA sequences in the sample. The chain joins TRBV28 to TRBJ2-1; D unresolved. With 4 bases removed from V and 10 bases from J, the gap between germline ends came to 5 bases. The CDR3 has 10 amino acids. Germline-derived CDR1 and CDR2 are MDHEN and SYDVKM. CDR3 in amino acids: CASSSGEQFF. In nucleotides, the CDR3 is TGTGCCAGCAGTTCCGGCGAGCAGTTCTTC.

This chain uses TRBV5-5 with TRBJ1-5, with D perhaps TRBD1 (6 bases). This CDR3 contains 14 residues. Trimming cost V 2 bases and J 8 bases, with 14 bases left between them. Germline lookup yields CDR1 SGHKS and CDR2 YYEKEE (reference sequence). Written as DNA, the CDR3 is TGTGCCAGCAGCTTTGGGACAACCGGTGAGCCCCAGCATTTT. Translated, it gives CASSFGTTGEPQHF.

This rearrangement joins TRBV28 to TRBJ2-2; the D is unclear. CDR1 and CDR2 (germline): MDHEN, SYDVKM. This CDR3 region has 14 residues. V was cut by 7 bases and J by 4 bases, with 13 bases left in between. Here the CDR3 reads CASIKPGITGELFF. The CDR3 bases are TGTGCCAGCATCAAACCCGGAATCACCGGGGAGCTGTTTTTT.

The chain links TRBV2 to TRBJ2-5; D is unresolved. V was pared by 0 bases and J by 7 bases, with 15 bases between. Germline V lookup: CDR1 SNHLY, CDR2 FYNNEI. The CDR3 runs to 15 residues. The CDR3 protein is CASSEALAYKGTQYF. The DNA for the CDR3 is TGTGCCAGCAGTGAAGCGCTCGCCTACAAAGGGACCCAGTACTTC.

This clone was detected only a few times. V usage is TRBV11-2 and J usage is TRBJ2-4, with 8 bases matching TRBD1. The V and J ends lost 1 base and 0 bases, in that order; junction bases with no gene match: 11. The CDR3 length is 19 residues. Germline V CDR1 and CDR2: SGHAT, FQNNGV. CDR3 sequence reads: CASSLAPGQASLAKNIQYF. The CDR3 coding sequence is TGTGCCAGCAGCTTAGCTCCGGGACAGGCCTCTCTAGCCAAAAACATTCAGTACTTC.

V usage is TRBV5-1 and J usage is TRBJ2-1; the match to TRBD1 covers 8 bases. There are 20 residues in the CDR3. Germline V lookup: CDR1 SGHRS, CDR2 YFSETQ. The ends lost 4 bases at V and 6 bases at J; junction bases unmatched: 24. CDR3 DNA sequence: TGCGCCAGCAGCCCCACTTTGACAGGGGATATGGCCTCACCTTCCAATGAGCAGTTCTTC. Translating gives CASSPTLTGDMASPSNEQFF.

This clone came up a few times. The chain links TRBV11-2 to TRBJ1-4; D remains unclear. The V gene's germline CDR1 is SGHAT and CDR2 FQNNGV. CDR3 size: 12 residues. Deletions cut 0 bases from V and 15 bases from J, with 11 bases between. The CDR3 loop is CASSLDASGLFF. The CDR3 coding sequence is TGTGCCAGCAGCTTAGACGCAAGCGGGTTGTTTTTT.

The J gene is TRBJ2-5, the V gene TRBV7-8, with D tentatively TRBD1 (5 bases). The germline V and J ends were trimmed by 5 bases and 1 base, with 14 bases remaining between them. CDR3 length equals 15 residues. Germline V gene lookup returns CDR1 SGHVS and CDR2 FQNEAQ. CDR3 nucleotides: TGTGCCAGCAGCCGCTGGGGCCAGACCCAAGAGACCCAGTACTTC. Translation: CASSRWGQTQETQYF.

The chain employs TRBV18 and TRBJ1-2; D uncertain. This CDR3 has 13 residues. V was trimmed by 2 bases and J by 4 bases, leaving 8 bases between them. Germline V gives CDR1 KGHSH, CDR2 LQKENI. The CDR3 here is CASSPGRGYGYTF. CDR3 DNA sequence: TGTGCCAGCTCACCAGGGCGGGGCTATGGCTACACCTTC.

This chain links TRBV6-5 with TRBJ1-2; D might be TRBD1 (5 bases). Looked up from germline, CDR1 is MNHEY and CDR2 is SVGAGI. This CDR3 region has 15 residues. V shed 4 bases and J shed 5 bases, with 17 bases lying between them. DNA of the CDR3: TGTGCCAGCAGTTCCGATGGGAGGGGTGGGTATGGCTACACCTTC. Protein sequence: CASSSDGRGGYGYTF.

This sequence joins TRBV29-1 and TRBJ2-5; D might be TRBD1 (5 bases). The J call may not be correct, given that the DNA end is closer to TRBJ2-7. Germline CDR1 and CDR2: SQVTM and ANQGSEA. The CDR3 length is 14 residues. The CDR3 region has the DNA TGCAGCGTTCAAAAGGGGATTAGCTCCTACGAGCAGTACTTC. This encodes CSVQKGISSYEQYF.

This sequence joins TRBV28 and TRBJ2-2; no firm D call. This CDR3 spans 13 amino acids. Germline V gives CDR1 MDHEN, CDR2 SYDVKM. The V end was cut by 6 bases, the J end by 0 bases, with 5 bases between. The CDR3 DNA is TGTGCCAGCAGGCAATCGAACACCGGGGAGCTGTTTTTT. Protein sequence: CASRQSNTGELFF.

The sample holds one count of this clone. The chain is built from TRBV2 and TRBJ2-3; D is unclear. The CDR3 spans 12 residues. With 4 bases removed from V and 4 bases from J, the gap between germline ends came to 6 bases. Germline V gene sequence: CDR1 SNHLY, CDR2 FYNNEI. This CDR3 is CASSVPPDTQYF. For the CDR3, the DNA is TGTGCCAGCAGTGTCCCCCCAGATACGCAGTATTTT.

The CDR3 loop reads CASRLTGFLSYEQYF. In DNA, the CDR3 is TGTGCCAGCAGACTGACAGGGTTCCTCTCCTACGAGCAGTACTTC. The chain links TRBV2 to TRBJ2-7; 7 bases map to TRBD1. The germline CDR1 and CDR2 sequences are SNHLY and FYNNEI. The junction had 8 bases not matched to a gene; V was cut back by 6 bases and J by 0 bases. The CDR3 spans 15 residues.

This chain joins TRBV5-4 and TRBJ2-7; TRBD2 matches 10 bases. After removal of 2 bases from V and 5 bases from J, the junction contained 13 bases not matched to a gene. The germline CDR1 and CDR2 sequences are SGHNT and YYREEE (reference sequence). The CDR3 covers 17 residues. In DNA, the CDR3 is TGTGCCAGCAGCTTAGGTGGGGCTAGCGGGAGTGGGAACGAGCAGTACTTC. Its translation: CASSLGGASGSGNEQYF.

This chain uses TRBV27 with TRBJ2-6; 7 bases align to TRBD1. V gave up 0 bases and J gave up 4 bases; unmatched junction bases: 6. The CDR3 is made up of 17 amino acids. From germline, CDR1 is MNHEY and CDR2 SMNVEV (reference sequence). The CDR3, as DNA: TGTGCCAGCAGTTTATCGGAAGGGGGCTCAGGGGCCAACGTCCTGACTTTC. Its protein product is CASSLSEGGSGANVLTF.

The table lists this clone with a few counts. Other DNA sequences within the sample encode an identical CDR3. The genes are TRBV19 and TRBJ2-1, with 7 nucleotides matching TRBD1. The germline CDR1 and CDR2 sequences are LNHDA and SQIVND (reference sequence). This CDR3 has 14 amino acids. The junction had 6 bases not matched to a gene; V was cut back by 6 bases and J by 4 bases. CDR3 bases: TGTGCCAGTAGCGAACAGGGGCCTTACAATGAGCAGTTCTTC. This codes for CASSEQGPYNEQFF.